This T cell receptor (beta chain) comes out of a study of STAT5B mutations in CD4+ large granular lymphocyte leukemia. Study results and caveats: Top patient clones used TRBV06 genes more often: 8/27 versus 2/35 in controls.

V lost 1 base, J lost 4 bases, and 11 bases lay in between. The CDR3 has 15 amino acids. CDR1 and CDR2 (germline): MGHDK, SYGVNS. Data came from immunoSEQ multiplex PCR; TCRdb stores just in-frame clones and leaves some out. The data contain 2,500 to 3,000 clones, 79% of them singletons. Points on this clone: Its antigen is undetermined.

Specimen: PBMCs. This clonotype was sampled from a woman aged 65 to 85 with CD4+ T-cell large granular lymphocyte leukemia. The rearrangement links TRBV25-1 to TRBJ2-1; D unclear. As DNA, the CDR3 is TGTGCCAGCAGTGAATCCCGTGGCAGATACAATGAGCAGTTCTTC. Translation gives CASSESRGRYNEQFF.